The entry below describes one T cell receptor (beta chain). The data were produced by immunoSEQ multiplex PCR, yet TCRdb's version contains in-frame clones alone and is incomplete. The profile shows 200,000 to 250,000 clones, 70% to 90% of them singletons. The CDR3 covers 14 residues. Germline lookup yields CDR1 SGHRS and CDR2 YFSETQ. V was cut by 4 bases and J by 5 bases, with 15 bases left in between. The data are from a study of blood T cell repertoires in COVID-19. About the study: The analysed material was cDNA or gDNA that came from T cells, B-cell-depleted T cells, or PBMCs.

The TCR originated in a middle-aged woman with acute COVID-19. The gene calls are TRBV5-1 and TRBJ1-1, with D perhaps matching TRBD1 (6 bases). Input material: PBMCs or T cells enriched from blood (not recorded which). In DNA form, the CDR3 reads TGCGCCAGCAGCATGGGACAAGTAGAAACTGAAGCTTTCTTT. It translates to CASSMGQVETEAFF.